The T cell receptor beta chain described here comes from a study of blood T cell repertoires in COVID-19. Study summary: Acute and convalescent COVID-19 samples came from the United States, Italy and Spain. PBMCs, B-cell-depleted T cells, or T cells were the source of the cDNA or gDNA that made up the material.

Per germline, CDR1 PRHDT and CDR2 FYEKMQ (reference sequence). The CDR3 has 15 amino acids. V lost 0 bases to trimming and J lost 8 bases, with 13 bases between them. Original methodology: For nucleated cells, counts were estimated from reference gene primer amplification. Profiling relied on immunoSEQ multiplex PCR, and the TCRdb table lists in-frame clones only, not all of them. V, J and clone size were drawn from that table, and D and trimming were deduced from the DNA. The sample shows 250,000 to 350,000 clones, 70% to 90% of them seen only once. J is TRBJ1-4 and V is TRBV13; perhaps TRBD1 as D (6 bases). The specimen sequenced was peripheral blood. The sequence was collected from a woman aged 55-69 years with acute or convalescent COVID-19. The CDR3 region has the DNA TGTGCCAGCAGCTTAGGACCCGGGGGGCTCGAAAAACTGTTTTTT. Protein product: CASSLGPGGLEKLFF.